The clone carrying this TCR beta chain has at least ten counts. Its matching antigen is unknown. The length of the CDR3 is 14 residues. The germline gives CDR1 MDHEN, CDR2 SYDVKM. V lost 3 bases, J lost 9 bases, and 4 bases stayed unmatched. This record comes from a study of T cells in Graves' hyperthyroidism and ophthalmopathy. Study results and limitations: The model predicted ophthalmopathy a median approximately 6.3 months before onset.

The CDR3 regions of TCR beta were amplified from RNA transcripts. An initial round of RT-PCR targeting the TCR CDR3 relied on the HTBI primer set. Via MiXCR, TCRdb re-called the multiplex PCR reads, giving one row per CDR3 protein. The sample comprises around 530,000 distinct CDR3 sequences, roughly 18% of which are singletons, and about 16% rests with the top ten. Clinical symptoms, serum thyroxine, TRAb, thyroid ultrasound and orbital computed tomography established diagnosis. V and J are TRBV28 and TRBJ1-6; 8 positions agree with TRBD1. The TCR originated in a woman aged 18-35 years with Graves' ophthalmopathy. Input material: blood. This chain's CDR3 is CASSFQGAFSPLHF. The CDR3 DNA sequence: TGTGCCAGCAGTTTCCAGGGGGCCTTTTCACCCCTCCACTTT.